This TCR beta chain was profiled in a study of cytomegalovirus exposure and HLA in healthy donors. V was cut by 6 bases and J by 3 bases, with 22 bases left in between. The CDR3 contains 16 residues. Germline CDR1 SQVTM, CDR2 ANQGSEA. Concerning this clone: The target antigen is unknown.

The study ran its PCR with 60 Vbeta and 13 Jbeta primers. The protocol was immunoSEQ multiplex PCR, while the TCRdb copy is restricted to in-frame clones and leaves out a portion. Found here are about 280,000 clones, roughly 89% of them singletons; the top ten hold roughly 2.3%. Whereas donors were nominally healthy upon sampling, unrecorded immune exposures were probable. The study, taken as a whole, reports: HLA alleles showed associations with some 17,000 TCR beta sequences in a later analysis, at a 0.05 false discovery rate. Immune exposure was documented only through CMV serostatus.

This rearrangement joins TRBV29-1 to TRBJ2-3, with a possible D match to TRBD2 (6 bases). Sequences were obtained from PBMCs. This clonotype was obtained from a woman aged 18-35 years in good health and CMV-seronegative. CDR3 region: CSVGRGGAGGTDTQYF. As DNA, the CDR3 is TGCAGCGTCGGCCGGGGTGGGGCCGGAGGGACAGATACGCAGTATTTT.